The 31 T cell receptor beta chains below all came from one sample that was sequenced in a study of OX40 agonist ivuxolimab in advanced cancers. Clones were sequenced by immunoSEQ multiplex PCR, and TCRdb holds only the in-frame ones, with some missing. The table lists some 20,000 clones, 70% to 90% of them singletons. This specimen was CD4+ or CD8+ T cells sorted from blood, taken in a trial of the OX40 agonist ivuxolimab. These receptor sequences come from an adult with an advanced solid tumor such as melanoma, head and neck, liver or kidney cancer.

The chain is built from TRBV5-4 and TRBJ2-3, with 9 bases fitting TRBD2. The CDR3 extends over 15 amino acids. Germline values: CDR1 SGHNT, CDR2 YYREEE (reference sequence). J lost 7 bases, V lost 2 bases, and 8 bases had no gene match. CDR3 in DNA: TGTGCCAGCAGCTTTGGCGGGGGGGCCCGGAATACGCAGTATTTT. Protein: CASSFGGGARNTQYF.

This clone was seen a single time. This rearrangement joins TRBV27 to TRBJ2-7; possibly TRBD1 or TRBD2 for D (5 bases each). Germline CDR1 is MNHEY and CDR2 is SMNVEV (reference sequence). The germline V and J ends were trimmed by 0 bases and 1 base, with 10 bases remaining between them. CDR3 length equals 15 residues. Here the CDR3 DNA reads TGTGCCAGCAGTTTATCAGGGGAGAGGTCCTACGAGCAGTACTTC. Amino acids: CASSLSGERSYEQYF.

In nucleotides, the CDR3 is TGTGCCACCCAAGGGGGGCAGTTCGCGAACACCGGGGAGCTGTTTTTT. It is translated as CATQGGQFANTGELFF. V gene TRBV28 combines with J gene TRBJ2-2; D tentatively reads TRBD1 or TRBD2 (6 bases each). Germline V CDR1 and CDR2: MDHEN, SYDVKM. Trimming removed 10 bases from V and 0 bases from J, with 18 bases in between. This CDR3 has 16 amino acids.

V usage is TRBV9 and J usage is TRBJ2-7; D call uncertain. With 2 bases removed from V and 5 bases from J, the gap between germline ends came to 17 bases. The CDR3 runs 15 residues. Germline V lookup: CDR1 SGDLS, CDR2 YYNGEE. The CDR3 loop reads CASSVSSSKSNEQYF. The CDR3 region has the DNA TGTGCCAGCAGCGTTTCCTCGAGTAAATCGAACGAGCAGTACTTC. Complete variable domain (other parts from reference TRBV9 and TRBJ2-7): DSGVTQTPKHLITATGQRVTLRCSPRSGDLSVYWYQQSLDQGLQFLIQYYNGEERAKGNILERFSAQQFPDLHSELNLSSLELGDSALYFCASSVSSSKSNEQYFGPGTRLTVT.

In its sample, this clone was seen a few times. The J gene is TRBJ2-3, the V gene TRBV11-2; a weak D match, TRBD2 (5 bases). From germline, CDR1 is SGHAT and CDR2 FQNNGV. The CDR3 consists of 16 residues. V lost 3 bases to trimming and J lost 0 bases, with 13 bases between them. Here the CDR3 reads CASSLYSVSSTDTQYF. As DNA, the CDR3 is TGTGCCAGCAGCTTGTATAGCGTTTCTAGCACAGATACGCAGTATTTT. The full variable domain, with the rest looked up from reference TRBV11-2 and TRBJ2-3, is EAGVAQSPRYKIIEKRQSVAFWCNPISGHATLYWYQQILGQGPKLLIQFQNNGVVDDSQLPKDRFSAERLKGVDSTLKIQPAKLEDSAVYLCASSLYSVSSTDTQYFGPGTRLTVL.

The genes are TRBV6-1 and TRBJ1-2; D is uncertain. From germline, CDR1 is MNHNS and CDR2 SASEGT. The length of the CDR3 is 13 residues. Trimming pared 5 bases from V and 2 bases from J, leaving 9 bases between. The chain's CDR3 is CASSSVANYGYTF. In DNA form, the CDR3 reads TGTGCCAGCAGTTCCGTGGCCAACTATGGCTACACCTTC.

The rearrangement joins TRBV11-1 to TRBJ1-2; 7 bases align to TRBD1. The germline V gene has CDR1 SGHAT and CDR2 FQDESV (reference sequence). The CDR3 sequence is 14 residues long. The ends lost 5 bases at V and 4 bases at J; junction bases unmatched: 7. CDR3 protein: CASSPRGLGYGYTF. DNA of the CDR3: TGTGCCAGCAGCCCTAGGGGGCTAGGCTATGGCTACACCTTC.

The V gene is TRBV4-1, the J gene TRBJ2-5; 11 bases match TRBD2. CDR1 is MGHRA and CDR2 is YSYEKL in the germline V gene. The V segment lost 6 bases and the J segment 2 bases; nucleotides outside the gene matches: 8. This CDR3 comprises 16 residues. DNA for the CDR3: TGCGCCAGCAGTCTACGAATAGCGGGGGGGCAAGAGACCCAGTACTTC. It translates to CASSLRIAGGQETQYF.

The chain uses TRBV6-5 and TRBJ1-1; no reliable D call. CDR3 length equals 14 residues. Germline V gene sequence: CDR1 MNHEY, CDR2 SVGAGI. Trimming removed 0 bases from V and 6 bases from J, with 11 bases in between. CDR3 region: CASSYSITQAEAFF. As DNA, the CDR3 is TGTGCCAGCAGTTACTCGATCACGCAGGCTGAAGCTTTCTTT.

CDR3 in DNA: TGTGCCAGCAGCTTGGTCAGACCAGGGTACAATGAGCAGTTCTTC. Translated, it gives CASSLVRPGYNEQFF. This sequence joins TRBV7-9 and TRBJ2-1; the D gene is possibly TRBD1 (5 bases). The ends were cut back, 3 bases at V and 4 bases at J, with 13 bases in the middle. Germline values: CDR1 SEHNR, CDR2 FQNEAQ (reference sequence). This CDR3 comprises 15 residues.

V usage is TRBV6-4 and J usage is TRBJ2-2; tentative D call: TRBD1 (6 bases). This CDR3 has 14 residues. V was clipped by 7 bases and J by 1 base, with 10 bases between them. Germline CDR1 is MRHNA and CDR2 is SNTAGT. The DNA of the CDR3 is TGTGCCAGCAAAGTGGGACAGAACACCGGGGAGCTGTTTTTT. This codes for CASKVGQNTGELFF.

This clone is a singleton in its sample. V is TRBV6-5 and J is TRBJ2-5; 12 bases map to TRBD2. CDR3 length equals 16 residues. V lost 2 bases, J lost 2 bases, and 3 bases stayed unmatched. Germline CDR1 reads MNHEY; CDR2 reads SVGAGI. The CDR3 bases are TGTGCCAGCAGTTACGGCCTAGCGGGGGGGCAAGAGACCCAGTACTTC. Its translation is CASSYGLAGGQETQYF.

The chain has TRBV27 and TRBJ1-4, with TRBD1 identical over 12 bases. CDR1 and CDR2 (germline): MNHEY, SMNVEV (reference sequence). The CDR3 has 14 amino acids. The V segment lost 5 bases and the J segment 13 bases; nucleotides outside the gene matches: 8. DNA of the CDR3: TGTGCCAGCAGTCCCGGGACAGGGGGCGGGGGACTGTTTTTT. This encodes CASSPGTGGGGLFF.

The chain carries TRBV4-2 and TRBJ2-3; 8 bases agree with TRBD2. The germline V gene encodes CDR1 LGHNA and CDR2 YNFKEQ. The CDR3 spans 15 residues. After removal of 4 bases from V and 3 bases from J, the junction contained 6 bases not matched to a gene. CDR3 in amino acids: CASSPYSGETDTQYF. CDR3 DNA sequence: TGTGCCAGCAGCCCCTATAGCGGGGAAACAGATACGCAGTATTTT.

This sequence joins TRBV13 and TRBJ1-1; 9 nucleotides align to TRBD1. Per germline, CDR1 PRHDT and CDR2 FYEKMQ (reference sequence). Trimming cost V 5 bases and J 5 bases; bases outside gene matches: 9. The length of the CDR3 is 15 residues. CDR3 region: CASSPEGTGSTEAFF. The CDR3 DNA reads TGTGCCAGCAGCCCTGAAGGGACAGGGAGTACTGAAGCTTTCTTT.

The table lists this clone with a few counts. The chain joins TRBV27 to TRBJ1-2, with a possible D match to TRBD1 (5 bases). Germline CDR1 reads MNHEY; CDR2 reads SMNVEV (reference sequence). V was clipped by 4 bases and J by 4 bases, with 16 bases between them. This CDR3 region has 15 residues. CDR3 sequence (DNA): TGTGCCAGCAGTTGGGGGGGAGGTGGGGCCTATGGCTACACCTTC. Translated, it gives CASSWGGGGAYGYTF.

CDR3 sequence (DNA): TGTGCCAGCAGTTTGGCAGGGGGCATGTACGAGCAGTACTTC. This sequence encodes CASSLAGGMYEQYF. The V call is TRBV11-3, the J call TRBJ2-7, with 8 bases identical to TRBD1. V lost 6 bases to trimming and J lost 4 bases; unmatched junction nucleotides: 8. This CDR3 comprises 14 residues. Germline CDR1 and CDR2: SGHNT and YENEEA.

V and J are TRBV27 and TRBJ1-1, with a weak D call TRBD1 (5 bases). Germline assignment: CDR1 MNHEY and CDR2 SMNVEV (reference sequence). V lost 6 bases to trimming and J lost 2 bases, with 16 bases between them. CDR3 length: 15 residues. CDR3 in amino acids: CASRGWAGINTEAFF. In DNA form, the CDR3 reads TGTGCCAGCAGGGGGTGGGCAGGGATCAACACTGAAGCTTTCTTT.

This chain connects TRBV2 to TRBJ2-2; D not resolved. The germline CDR1 and CDR2 sequences are SNHLY and FYNNEI. V was clipped by 7 bases and J by 5 bases, with 14 bases between them. CDR3 length: 14 residues. In DNA, the CDR3 is TGTGCCAGCATTACGGCCAGAGCTACCGGGGAGCTGTTTTTT. It translates to CASITARATGELFF.

CDR3 in amino acids: CASSYTPWEQYF. The DNA of the CDR3 is TGTGCCAGCAGTTACACGCCCTGGGAGCAGTACTTC. The J gene is TRBJ2-7, the V gene TRBV6-6, with no clear D. The V and J ends lost 2 bases and 7 bases respectively, with 9 bases between them. This CDR3 region has 12 residues. In germline, CDR1 is MNHNY, CDR2 SVGAGI (reference sequence).

This chain links TRBV19 with TRBJ2-5; D gene uncertain. Trimming cost V 5 bases and J 0 bases, with 13 bases left between them. This CDR3 has 15 residues. CDR1 LNHDA and CDR2 SQIVND come from the germline V gene (reference sequence). The chain's CDR3 is CASSPDGRYQETQYF. The CDR3 nucleotides are TGTGCCAGTAGTCCCGACGGAAGATACCAAGAGACCCAGTACTTC.

This chain uses TRBV13 with TRBJ2-1, with 10 bases fitting TRBD1. Germline-derived CDR1 and CDR2 are PRHDT and FYEKMQ (reference sequence). Trimming cost V 8 bases and J 5 bases; bases outside gene matches: 6. This CDR3 contains 14 residues. The CDR3 loop is CASGIGTGDNEQFF. The CDR3 DNA reads TGTGCCAGCGGGATCGGGACAGGGGACAATGAGCAGTTCTTC.

This chain uses TRBV27 with TRBJ2-2, with 15 bases that match TRBD2. J was trimmed by 3 bases and V by 7 bases; bases with no gene match: 6. The CDR3 loop spans 17 amino acids. Germline V gene data show CDR1 as MNHEY and CDR2 as SMNVEV (reference sequence). The CDR3 region has the DNA TGTGCCAGCATAGGACTAGCGGGGGGGCCGTACACCGGGGAGCTGTTTTTT. Protein: CASIGLAGGPYTGELFF.

The rearrangement links TRBV7-9 to TRBJ2-5; D is ambiguous. Trimming cost V 5 bases and J 5 bases, with 21 bases left between them. CDR1 is SEHNR and CDR2 is FQNEAQ in the germline V gene (reference sequence). The CDR3 runs to 16 residues. The CDR3 DNA is TGTGCCAGCAGCCCTTTAGGCCGTAACTCTCAGGAGACCCAGTACTTC. It yields the protein CASSPLGRNSQETQYF.

There are a few counts of this clone. The rearrangement uses TRBV7-6 and TRBJ2-3; D unclear. Trimming pared 0 bases from V and 3 bases from J, leaving 1 base between. This CDR3 has 12 residues. The germline V gene encodes CDR1 SGHVS and CDR2 FNYEAQ. The chain's CDR3 is CASSLATDTQYF. In nucleotides, the CDR3 is TGTGCCAGCAGCTTAGCAACAGATACGCAGTATTTT. The full variable domain, its missing parts supplied by reference TRBV7-6 and TRBJ2-3, is GAGVSQSPRYKVTKRGQDVALRCDPISGHVSLYWYRQALGQGPEFLTYFNYEAQQDKSGLPNDRFSAERPEGSISTLTIQRTEQRDSAMYRCASSLATDTQYFGPGTRLTVL.

The V gene is TRBV6-5, the J gene TRBJ1-2; D might be TRBD1 (6 bases). CDR1 and CDR2 (germline): MNHEY, SVGAGI. The CDR3 has 16 amino acids. Deletions cut 4 bases from V and 3 bases from J, with 18 bases between. This CDR3 is CASSSQLMGGDYGYTF. The CDR3 DNA reads TGTGCCAGCAGTTCCCAACTTATGGGGGGCGACTATGGCTACACCTTC.

The gene calls are TRBV6-1 and TRBJ2-5; D possibly corresponds to TRBD1 (5 bases). Germline V CDR1 and CDR2: MNHNS, SASEGT. Between the trimmed V and J ends, which lost 7 bases and 1 base, there was a span of 16 bases. There are 15 residues in the CDR3. In DNA form, the CDR3 reads TGTGCCAGCACCCGCCCCCAGGGCTCCCAAGAGACCCAGTACTTC. This translates into CASTRPQGSQETQYF.

V usage is TRBV7-9 and J usage is TRBJ2-1; 7 bases are shared with TRBD1. V dropped 5 bases and J dropped 4; count of bases not matched to a gene: 5. Germline CDR1 SEHNR, CDR2 FQNEAQ (reference sequence). The CDR3 is 14 amino acids. The CDR3 loop is CASSQTGFYNEQFF. CDR3 bases: TGTGCCAGCAGCCAGACAGGGTTTTACAATGAGCAGTTCTTC.

The chain uses TRBV5-1 and TRBJ2-1, with unresolved D. Per the germline V gene, CDR1 is SGHRS and CDR2 is YFSETQ. V shed 3 bases and J shed 8 bases, with 6 bases lying between them. The CDR3 runs to 11 residues. CDR3 bases: TGCGCCAGCAGCTCCCCTGATGAGCAGTTCTTC. It encodes CASSSPDEQFF. Full variable domain (missing parts from reference TRBV5-1 and TRBJ2-1): KAGVTQTPRYLIKTRGQQVTLSCSPISGHRSVSWYQQTPGQGLQFLFEYFSETQRNKGNFPGRFSGRQFSNSRSEMNVSTLELGDSALYLCASSSPDEQFFGPGTRLTVL.

The V call is TRBV5-1, the J call TRBJ1-1; no clear D gene. The CDR3 runs to 13 residues. Germline CDR1 reads SGHRS; CDR2 reads YFSETQ. Trimming stripped 2 bases from V and 2 bases from J, with 7 bases between. The CDR3 region has the DNA TGCGCCAGCAGCTTAGAGAGAAACACTGAAGCTTTCTTT. This translates into CASSLERNTEAFF. Using reference TRBV5-1 and TRBJ1-1 for the parts outside the CDR3, the full variable domain is KAGVTQTPRYLIKTRGQQVTLSCSPISGHRSVSWYQQTPGQGLQFLFEYFSETQRNKGNFPGRFSGRQFSNSRSEMNVSTLELGDSALYLCASSLERNTEAFFGQGTRLTVV.

The chain carries TRBV27 and TRBJ2-1; 9 nucleotides agree with TRBD1. V shed 2 bases, J shed 2 bases, and the junction held 7 bases outside the gene matches. CDR3 length equals 17 residues. The V gene's germline CDR1 is MNHEY and CDR2 SMNVEV (reference sequence). The CDR3 region is CASSLMDRGRPYNEQFF. The CDR3, as DNA: TGTGCCAGCAGTTTAATGGACAGGGGTCGGCCCTACAATGAGCAGTTCTTC.